This is a list of T cell receptor beta chains from one sample in a study of Ad26.COV2.S vaccination and SARS-CoV-2 variants. Sequenced by immunoSEQ multiplex PCR; TCRdb stores in-frame clones only, minus some. Counted here are fewer than 800,000 clones, roughly 90% occurring once; the ten biggest clones make up approximately 1.5%. Sequenced here: peripheral blood, sampled in a trial of Ad26.COV2.S vaccine versus placebo. The receptor source for this set is a person between 18 and 65 years old who received the Ad26.COV2.S COVID-19 vaccine or a placebo. The CDR3 runs from the conserved cysteine through the conserved F or W. Each record gives: D gene, V gene, clone size, J gene, CDR3 protein, CDR3 DNA. A D gene is named only where the DNA matches it firmly. Some rows have no size entry. The others give once, few or many, or a class for an expanded clone.

>TRBD1|TRBV5-4|-|TRBJ1-2
CASSLRTGGANGYTF
TGTGCCAGCAGCCTGAGGACAGGGGGCGCAAATGGCTACACCTTC
>-|TRBV19|-|TRBJ1-3
CASGTETGNTIYF
TGTGCCAGTGGCACCGAAACTGGAAACACCATATATTTT
>-|TRBV9|-|TRBJ2-3
CASSTRVSTDTQYF
TGTGCCAGCAGCACCAGGGTCTCCACAGATACGCAGTATTTT
>TRBD1|TRBV5-1|-|TRBJ2-7
CASSLSGDRDSYEQYF
TGCGCCAGCAGCTTGAGTGGGGACAGGGACTCCTACGAGCAGTACTTC
>-|TRBV5-1|-|TRBJ1-4
CASSLEQGDEKLFF
TGCGCCAGCAGCTTGGAACAGGGTGACGAAAAACTGTTTTTT
>-|TRBV3-1/TRBV3-2|-|TRBJ1-2
CASSLSGSNYGYTF
TGTGCCAGCAGCCTTTCAGGAAGTAACTATGGCTACACCTTC
>-|TRBV19|-|TRBJ1-5
CASTRDGGDGQPQHF
TGTGCCAGTACTAGGGACGGTGGAGATGGTCAGCCCCAGCATTTT
>-|TRBV5-6|-|TRBJ1-2
CASSLIPIYGYTF
TGTGCCAGCAGCCTAATCCCTATCTATGGCTACACCTTC
>-|TRBV11-2|once|TRBJ1-4
CASSLLGYEKLFF
TGTGCCAGCAGCTTACTGGGGTACGAAAAACTGTTTTTT
>TRBD1|TRBV5-6|-|TRBJ1-5
CASSYGTAREPQHF
TGTGCCAGCAGCTACGGGACAGCCAGGGAGCCCCAGCATTTT
>-|TRBV10-2|-|TRBJ2-1
CASSESGAGPGNEQFF
TGCGCCAGCAGTGAGTCAGGAGCGGGCCCTGGGAATGAGCAGTTCTTC
>-|TRBV21-1|-|TRBJ1-6
CASSDYTPVRSADSPLHF
TGTGCCAGCAGCGACTACACCCCGGTCCGTTCGGCAGATTCACCCCTCCACTTT
>TRBD1|TRBV19|-|TRBJ1-1
CASSLRQGGTEAFF
TGTGCCAGTAGTCTCCGACAGGGTGGCACTGAAGCTTTCTTT
>TRBD1|TRBV9|-|TRBJ1-6
CASSVGNRGSPLHF
TGTGCCAGCAGCGTAGGGAACAGGGGTTCACCCCTCCACTTT
>TRBD2|TRBV7-9|few|TRBJ2-3
CASSAWEAGGQYF
TGTGCCAGCAGCGCCTGGGAGGCGGGGGGGCAGTATTTT
>TRBD1|TRBV9|-|TRBJ2-2
CASSETGALGELFF
TGTGCCAGCAGTGAGACAGGGGCACTCGGGGAGCTGTTTTTT
>TRBD2|TRBV12-3/TRBV12-4|-|TRBJ2-7
CASSLRGTHEQYF
TGTGCCAGCAGTTTGCGGGGGACCCACGAGCAGTACTTC
>-|TRBV6-1|-|TRBJ2-1
CASRKDRNNEQFF
TGTGCCAGCAGAAAGGACAGAAACAATGAGCAGTTCTTC
>-|TRBV19|-|TRBJ2-7
CASSDPSASEQYF
TGTGCCAGTAGTGATCCGTCTGCGTCCGAGCAGTACTTC
>TRBD1|TRBV27|once|TRBJ1-6
CASSPGTGQRNSPLHF
TGTGCCAGCAGTCCAGGGACAGGGCAAAGAAATTCACCCCTCCACTTT
>TRBD1|TRBV29-1|few|TRBJ1-4
CSVAGTGDEKLFF
TGCAGCGTTGCCGGGACAGGGGATGAAAAACTGTTTTTT
>-|TRBV5-4|-|TRBJ1-1
CASSQNSNTEAFF
TGTGCCAGCAGCCAGAACTCGAACACTGAAGCTTTCTTT
>-|TRBV25-1|once|TRBJ2-1
CASSESGAGRYNEQFF
TGTGCCAGCAGTGAATCAGGGGCAGGGCGCTACAATGAGCAGTTCTTC
>-|TRBV5-1|-|TRBJ1-1
CASSLLFQGSTEAFF
TGCGCCAGCAGCTTGCTATTTCAGGGGAGCACTGAAGCTTTCTTT
>TRBD1|TRBV10-3|once|TRBJ2-2
CAISESGQGYTGELFF
TGTGCCATCAGTGAGTCGGGACAGGGGTATACCGGGGAGCTGTTTTTT
>-|TRBV12-5|-|TRBJ2-7
CASGLVGGYEQYF
TGTGCTAGTGGTTTGGTTGGGGGCTACGAGCAGTACTTC
>-|TRBV2|-|TRBJ2-1
CASSSLGGSYNEQFF
TGTGCCAGCAGCTCCCTGGGCGGCTCCTACAATGAGCAGTTCTTC
>-|TRBV12-5|-|TRBJ2-5
CASGLATGAVGETQYF
TGTGCTAGTGGTTTGGCCACAGGTGCGGTGGGAGAGACCCAGTACTTC
>-|TRBV29-1|-|TRBJ2-6
CSAGAGANVLTF
TGCAGCGCTGGTGCGGGGGCCAACGTCCTGACTTTC
>-|TRBV7-2|-|TRBJ1-5
CASSLSLEGGPQHF
TGTGCCAGCAGCTTATCCCTGGAAGGTGGGCCCCAGCATTTT
>TRBD1|TRBV2|-|TRBJ2-4
CASSYRGTNIQYF
TGTGCCAGCAGTTACAGGGGAACGAACATTCAGTACTTC
>-|TRBV21-1|-|TRBJ2-1
CANDKVSRENEQFF
TGTGCCAATGACAAGGTATCCAGGGAGAATGAGCAGTTCTTC
>-|TRBV14|-|TRBJ1-1
CASSPTPWTEAFF
TGTGCCAGCAGCCCAACCCCCTGGACTGAAGCTTTCTTT
>TRBD1|TRBV5-1|-|TRBJ2-6
CASSLTGGSGANVLTF
TGCGCCAGCAGCCTGACAGGGGGCTCTGGGGCCAACGTCCTGACTTTC
>-|TRBV5-1|-|TRBJ2-2
CASSWDGNTGELFF
TGCGCCAGCAGCTGGGACGGAAACACCGGGGAGCTGTTTTTT
>TRBD1|TRBV13|-|TRBJ2-5
CASSLRTGGVVETQYF
TGTGCCAGCAGCTTACGTACAGGGGGCGTAGTAGAGACCCAGTACTTC
>TRBD2|TRBV6-5|-|TRBJ2-3
CASRAGGSNTQYF
TGTGCCAGCAGAGCGGGGGGGTCTAATACGCAGTATTTT
>TRBD1|TRBV24-1|once|TRBJ2-7
CATSDRTGAVGEQYF
TGTGCCACCAGTGACCGGACAGGGGCTGTGGGGGAGCAGTACTTC
>TRBD2|TRBV19|-|TRBJ2-1
CASSMLTSGIEQFF
TGTGCCAGTAGTATGTTGACTAGCGGGATTGAGCAGTTCTTC
>-|TRBV9|-|TRBJ2-3
CASSPRTLSTDTQYF
TGTGCCAGCAGCCCTCGGACCTTAAGCACAGATACGCAGTATTTT
>TRBD1|TRBV11-1|-|TRBJ2-7
CASSLGTDYEQYF
TGTGCCAGCAGCCTCGGGACAGATTACGAGCAGTACTTC
>TRBD1|TRBV18|-|TRBJ1-6
CASSPVTGNSYNSPLHF
TGTGCCAGCTCACCAGTGACAGGGAACTCCTATAATTCACCCCTCCACTTT
>-|TRBV7-2|-|TRBJ2-5
CASSLLGRVQETQYF
TGTGCCAGCAGCTTATTGGGTAGGGTACAAGAGACCCAGTACTTC
>-|TRBV11-3|-|TRBJ2-1
CASSLAGGGNEQFF
TGTGCCAGCAGCTTAGCAGGGGGAGGGAATGAGCAGTTCTTC
>TRBD2|TRBV19|-|TRBJ2-1
CASSIDLGTRSYNEQFF
TGTGCCAGTAGTATAGATCTTGGGACTAGAAGCTACAATGAGCAGTTCTTC
>TRBD1|TRBV5-4|-|TRBJ2-5
CASSRDRSLETQYF
TGTGCCAGCAGCAGGGACAGGTCCTTAGAGACCCAGTACTTC
>-|TRBV7-3|once|TRBJ2-1
CASSLTLGASYNEQFF
TGTGCCAGCAGCTTAACGTTGGGGGCTAGCTACAATGAGCAGTTCTTC
>-|TRBV10-1|few|TRBJ1-3
CASSDPDSSGNTIYF
TGCGCCAGCAGTGATCCCGACAGTTCTGGAAACACCATATATTTT
>TRBD2|TRBV10-2|-|TRBJ2-7
CASTRAGGPYEQYF
TGCGCCAGCACCAGAGCGGGAGGGCCTTACGAGCAGTACTTC
>-|TRBV7-2|-|TRBJ1-1
CASSYRELFTEAFF
TGTGCCAGCAGCTACAGGGAGCTGTTCACTGAAGCTTTCTTT
>-|TRBV18|-|TRBJ2-1
CASSLLSGSSSYNEQFF
TGTGCCAGCTCACTCCTTTCCGGTTCAAGCTCCTACAATGAGCAGTTCTTC
>-|TRBV5-1|-|TRBJ2-2
CASSLSRIAIRTGELFF
TGCGCCAGCAGCCTCTCCCGAATAGCTATTCGCACCGGGGAGCTGTTTTTT
>-|TRBV2|-|TRBJ1-2
CASSRVSSNYGYTF
TGTGCCAGCAGCAGGGTCTCGTCTAACTATGGCTACACCTTC
>-|TRBV5-4|few|TRBJ2-5
CASSFQETQYF
TGTGCCAGCAGCTTCCAAGAGACCCAGTACTTC
>TRBD1|TRBV11-2|-|TRBJ2-7
CASSLEGTGLFEAYEQYF
TGTGCCAGCAGCTTAGAGGGGACAGGGCTATTTGAGGCCTACGAGCAGTACTTC
>-|TRBV6-6|-|TRBJ2-7
CASTTDISYEQYF
TGTGCCAGCACCACGGACATTTCCTACGAGCAGTACTTC